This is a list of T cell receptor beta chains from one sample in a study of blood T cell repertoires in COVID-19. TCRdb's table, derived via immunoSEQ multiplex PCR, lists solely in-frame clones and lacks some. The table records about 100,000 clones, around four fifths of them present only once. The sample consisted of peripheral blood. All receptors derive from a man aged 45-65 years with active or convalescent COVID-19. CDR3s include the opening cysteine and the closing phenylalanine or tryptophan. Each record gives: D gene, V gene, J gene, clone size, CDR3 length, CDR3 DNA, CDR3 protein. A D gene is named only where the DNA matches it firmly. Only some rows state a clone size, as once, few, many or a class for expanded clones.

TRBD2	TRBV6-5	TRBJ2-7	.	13	TGTGCCACATCCGGGGGGTTAGAAGACGAGCAGTACTTC	CATSGGLEDEQYF
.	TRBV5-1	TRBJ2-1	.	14	TGCGCCAGCAGCGCTTCGACTAGTTACAATGAGCAGTTCTTC	CASSASTSYNEQFF
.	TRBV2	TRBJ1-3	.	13	TGTGCCAGCAGTGAAAGGACAGTTGACACCATATATTTT	CASSERTVDTIYF
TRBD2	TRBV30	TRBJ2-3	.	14	TGTGCCTGGAGTCTAGCGGGAGTAGCAGATACGCAGTATTTT	CAWSLAGVADTQYF
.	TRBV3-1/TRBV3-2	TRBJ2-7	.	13	TGTGCCAGCGGAAGGCTAGACGACCACGAGCAGTACTTC	CASGRLDDHEQYF
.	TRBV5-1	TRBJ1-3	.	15	TGCGCCAGCAGCTTGGTTGGGGCGGCTGGAAACACCATATATTTT	CASSLVGAAGNTIYF
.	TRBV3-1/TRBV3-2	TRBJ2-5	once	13	TGTGCCAGCAGTGACCGGGGGGCCGAGACCCAGTACTTC	CASSDRGAETQYF
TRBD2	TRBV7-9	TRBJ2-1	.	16	TGTGCCAGCAGCTCCGGACTAGCGGGGAGGTCGGATGAGCAGTTCTTC	CASSSGLAGRSDEQFF
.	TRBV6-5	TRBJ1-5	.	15	TGTGCCAGCAGCCTACATAGAGGCGGCAATCAGCCCCAGCATTTT	CASSLHRGGNQPQHF
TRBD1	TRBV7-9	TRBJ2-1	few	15	TGTGCCAGCAGCGAGTCCCGGGACAGGTACAATGAGCAGTTCTTC	CASSESRDRYNEQFF
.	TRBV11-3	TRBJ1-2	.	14	TGTGCCAGCACCCGGGGGACCACTAACTATGGCTACACCTTC	CASTRGTTNYGYTF
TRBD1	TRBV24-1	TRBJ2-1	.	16	TGTGCCACCAGTGATCCATTACAGGGGGTGTGGAATGAGCAGTTCTTC	CATSDPLQGVWNEQFF
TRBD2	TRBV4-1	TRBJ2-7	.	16	TGCGCCAGCAGCCCCGACACTAGCGGGAATACCTACGAGCAGTACTTC	CASSPDTSGNTYEQYF
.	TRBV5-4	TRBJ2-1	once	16	TGTGCCAGCAGCTTAGTACATCGCGGAAAATACAATGAGCAGTTCTTC	CASSLVHRGKYNEQFF
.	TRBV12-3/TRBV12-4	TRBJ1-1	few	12	TGTGCCAGCGGGGAAGGGGCCACTGAAGCTTTCTTT	CASGEGATEAFF
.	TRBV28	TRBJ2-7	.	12	TGTGCCAGTATGACAGGATCCTACGAGCAGTACTTC	CASMTGSYEQYF
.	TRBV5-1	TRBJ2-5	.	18	TGCGCCAGCAGCTTGAGGCCTACAGCCTCTGGAGGTCAAGAGACCCAGTACTTC	CASSLRPTASGGQETQYF
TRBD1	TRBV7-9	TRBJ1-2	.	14	TGTGCCAGCAGCTTAGGAGGACAGGGCTTTGGCTACACCTTC	CASSLGGQGFGYTF
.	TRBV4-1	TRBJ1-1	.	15	TGCGCCAGCAGCCAAGAAGTGGGGCGGAACACTGAAGCTTTCTTT	CASSQEVGRNTEAFF
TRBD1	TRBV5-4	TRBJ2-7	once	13	TGTGCCAGCAGCAGGGGACAGGGGTACGAGCAGTACTTC	CASSRGQGYEQYF
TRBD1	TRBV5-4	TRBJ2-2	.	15	TGTGCCAGCAGCCGTAGACAGGGCCACACCGGGGAGCTGTTTTTT	CASSRRQGHTGELFF
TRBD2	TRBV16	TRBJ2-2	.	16	TGTGCCAGCAGCCCAGGGACTAGCGGGAACACCGGGGAGCTGTTTTTT	CASSPGTSGNTGELFF
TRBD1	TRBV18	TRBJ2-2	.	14	TGTGCCAGCTCGACAGGGGGGAACACCGGGGAGCTGTTTTTT	CASSTGGNTGELFF
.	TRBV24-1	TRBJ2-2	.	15	TGTGCCACCAGTGACCCGACAGTGAACACCGGGGAGCTGTTTTTT	CATSDPTVNTGELFF
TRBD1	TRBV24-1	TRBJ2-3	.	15	TGTGCCACCAGTGACCCAGGGACAGGGCCAGATACGCAGTATTTT	CATSDPGTGPDTQYF
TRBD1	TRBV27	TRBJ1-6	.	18	TGTGCCAGCAGTTTATGGGGGGGACAGGGGACCGTTAATTCACCCCTCCACTTT	CASSLWGGQGTVNSPLHF
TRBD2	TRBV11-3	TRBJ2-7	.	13	TGTGCCAGCAGCTCGGGACTAGCGGGCGAGCAGTACTTC	CASSSGLAGEQYF
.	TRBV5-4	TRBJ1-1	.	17	TGTGCCAGCAACTTGATTCCGGACAGCCCCATGAACACTGAAGCTTTCTTT	CASNLIPDSPMNTEAFF
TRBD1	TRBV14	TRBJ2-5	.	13	TGTGCCAGCAGCCATAACAGGGGAGAGACCCAGTACTTC	CASSHNRGETQYF
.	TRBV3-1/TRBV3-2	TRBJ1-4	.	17	TGTGCCAGCAGCCTTGGACAGCACCGAACTCCCTTTGAAAAACTGTTTTTT	CASSLGQHRTPFEKLFF
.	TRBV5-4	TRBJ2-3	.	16	TGTGCCAGCAGCTTCCCAGCGAGAAGTAGCACAGATACGCAGTATTTT	CASSFPARSSTDTQYF
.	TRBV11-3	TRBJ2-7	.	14	TGTGCCAGCAGCTTAGATGACACATCCTACGAGCAGTACTTC	CASSLDDTSYEQYF
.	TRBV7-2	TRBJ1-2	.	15	TGTGCCAGCAGCCCCCACCCCCGGGGTAACTATGGCTACACCTTC	CASSPHPRGNYGYTF
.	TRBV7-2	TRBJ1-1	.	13	TGTGCCAGCAGCTTTTCCCAGAACACTGAAGCTTTCTTT	CASSFSQNTEAFF
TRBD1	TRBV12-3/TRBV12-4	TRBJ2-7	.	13	TGTGCCAGCAGTTTAGTTACAGGGGGCGAGCAGTACTTC	CASSLVTGGEQYF
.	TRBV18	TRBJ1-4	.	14	TGTGCCAGCTCACAGGGACTAGGTGTTGAGGAACTGTTTTTT	CASSQGLGVEELFF
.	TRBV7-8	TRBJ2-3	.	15	TGTGCCAGCAGCTTAGATCGCGGATCCACAGATACGCAGTATTTT	CASSLDRGSTDTQYF
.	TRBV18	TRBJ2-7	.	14	TGTGCCAGCTCACCGGGCCACTACGGGAACGAGCAGTACTTC	CASSPGHYGNEQYF
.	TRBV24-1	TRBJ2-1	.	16	TGTGCCACCAGTGCCATAGCGGAACCTAGCTACAATGAGCAGTTCTTC	CATSAIAEPSYNEQFF
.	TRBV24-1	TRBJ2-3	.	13	TGTGCCACCAGTGATTCCTCGTCAGATACGCAGTATTTT	CATSDSSSDTQYF
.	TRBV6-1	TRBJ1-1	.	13	TGTGCCAGCAGTGAGACAAGGGGCACTGAAGCTTTCTTT	CASSETRGTEAFF
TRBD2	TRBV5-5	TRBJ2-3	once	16	TGTGCCAGCAGCTTTACTAGCGGGAGGAGAACAGATACGCAGTATTTT	CASSFTSGRRTDTQYF
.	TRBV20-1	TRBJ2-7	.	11	TGCAGTGCTAAGGGGTCTTACGAGCAGTACTTC	CSAKGSYEQYF
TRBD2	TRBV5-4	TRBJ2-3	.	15	TGTGCCAGCAGCTTCCTAGCGGGAGAACTAGATACGCAGTATTTT	CASSFLAGELDTQYF
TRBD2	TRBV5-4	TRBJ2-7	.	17	TGTGCCAGCAGCGCGACCTTCGGACTAGCGCTCTCCTACGAGCAGTACTTC	CASSATFGLALSYEQYF
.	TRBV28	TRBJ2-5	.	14	TGTGCCAGCAGTTTATTGGGGGCGGTTGCGACCCAGTACTTC	CASSLLGAVATQYF
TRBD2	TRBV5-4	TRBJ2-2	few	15	TGTGCCAGCAGCTTAGGACTAGTTAAAGGCGGGGAGCTGTTTTTT	CASSLGLVKGGELFF
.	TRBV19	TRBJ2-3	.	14	TGTGCCAGTAGTAAGTCTTTCGGTCCAGATACGCAGTATTTT	CASSKSFGPDTQYF
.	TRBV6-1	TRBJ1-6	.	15	TGTGCCAGCAGTGAAGGCGAAGCGGGTAATTCACCCCTCCACTTT	CASSEGEAGNSPLHF
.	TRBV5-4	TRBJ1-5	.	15	TGTGCCAGCAGCTCGGGCGGGCAGGGAGGGCAGCCCCAGCATTTT	CASSSGGQGGQPQHF
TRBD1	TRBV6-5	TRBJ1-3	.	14	TGTGCCGGCCAGACAGGGGGTGCTGGAAACACCATATATTTT	CAGQTGGAGNTIYF
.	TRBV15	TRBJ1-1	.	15	TGTGCCACCAGCAGGATTGAGGCCAGGGACACTGAAGCTTTCTTT	CATSRIEARDTEAFF
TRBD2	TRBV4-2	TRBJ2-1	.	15	TGTGCCAGCAGCCCAGGGCGGGGGGAGTACAATGAGCAGTTCTTC	CASSPGRGEYNEQFF
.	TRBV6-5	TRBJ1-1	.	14	TGTGCCAGCAGTTCGGACTTCATGAACACTGAAGCTTTCTTT	CASSSDFMNTEAFF